These 18 T cell receptor beta chains came from one sample sequenced in a study of blood T cell repertoires in COVID-19. Sequencing was performed with immunoSEQ multiplex PCR; in TCRdb, only in-frame clones are kept and a portion is missing. The sample yields approximately 150,000 clones, approximately 84% seen once. The sample comprised PBMCs or T cells enriched from blood (not recorded which). The receptors stem from a woman aged 40 to 55 with acute COVID-19.

DNA for the CDR3: TGTGCCAGCAGCGGAGACCAGCGGGAGGTCGATGAGCAGTTCTTC. Translated, it gives CASSGDQREVDEQFF. The V gene is TRBV4-2, the J gene TRBJ2-1; 9 nucleotides match TRBD2. V shed 5 bases and J 8 bases; nucleotides not matched to a gene: 10. This CDR3 is built from 15 residues. The germline V gene has CDR1 LGHNA and CDR2 YNFKEQ.

CDR3 nucleotides: TGTGCCAGCAGAACAGGACAGGGACTAACCCAGCATTTT. Amino acids: CASRTGQGLTQHF. This chain joins TRBV12-3 or TRBV12-4 and TRBJ1-5; 8 bases map to TRBD1. V was clipped by 6 bases and J by 11 bases; unmatched bases: 9. This CDR3 is built from 13 residues.

V usage is TRBV5-1 and J usage is TRBJ2-7; 8 positions match TRBD1. Germline-derived CDR1 and CDR2 are SGHRS and YFSETQ. V lost 0 bases, J lost 2 bases, and 4 bases stayed unmatched. The length of the CDR3 is 15 residues. The CDR3 here is CASSLEGTGPYEQYF. As DNA, the CDR3 is TGCGCCAGCAGCTTGGAAGGGACAGGCCCCTACGAGCAGTACTTC. Drawing the rest from reference TRBV5-1 and TRBJ2-7, the complete variable domain is KAGVTQTPRYLIKTRGQQVTLSCSPISGHRSVSWYQQTPGQGLQFLFEYFSETQRNKGNFPGRFSGRQFSNSRSEMNVSTLELGDSALYLCASSLEGTGPYEQYFGPGTRLTVT.

This clone was seen more than once but under ten times. CDR3: CASSLYSGPSYEQYF. The CDR3 DNA reads as TGTGCCAGCAGCTTATATAGCGGTCCCTCCTACGAGCAGTACTTC. The chain joins TRBV7-9 to TRBJ2-7; tentatively, D is TRBD2 (6 bases). V was trimmed by 2 bases and J by 0 bases, leaving 11 bases between them. CDR1 SEHNR and CDR2 FQNEAQ come from the germline V gene (reference sequence). CDR3 length: 15 residues.

This clone was seen a few times. The gene calls are TRBV15 and TRBJ2-6; D unclear. The CDR3 loop spans 16 amino acids. The germline CDR1 and CDR2 sequences are LNHNV and YYDKDF (reference sequence). Trimming shortened V by 6 bases and J by 0 bases, and 12 bases separated the two germline ends. The CDR3 DNA reads TGTGCCACCAGTACCAGCGTTAGCTCTGGGGCCAACGTCCTGACTTTC. It yields the protein CATSTSVSSGANVLTF.

The rearrangement uses TRBV24-1 and TRBJ1-5; D may be TRBD1 (5 bases). V lost 10 bases to trimming and J lost 0 bases, with 9 bases between them. CDR3 length equals 13 residues. The germline CDR1 and CDR2 sequences are KGHDR and SFDVKD. CDR3 in amino acids: CATQEYSNQPQHF. The CDR3 nucleotides are TGTGCCACACAGGAGTATAGCAATCAGCCCCAGCATTTT.

V usage is TRBV5-5 and J usage is TRBJ1-2, with D unclear. Deletions cut 0 bases from V and 3 bases from J, with 9 bases between. CDR3 length: 14 amino acids. Germline V gives CDR1 SGHKS, CDR2 YYEKEE (reference sequence). The CDR3 is CASSLEVGYYGYTF. The CDR3 DNA follows: TGTGCCAGCAGCTTGGAAGTCGGGTACTATGGCTACACCTTC.

The rearrangement links TRBV15 to TRBJ2-1; 12 bases match TRBD2. CDR3 length equals 18 residues. J was trimmed by 1 base and V by 2 bases; bases with no gene match: 6. The germline V gene encodes CDR1 LNHNV and CDR2 YYDKDF (reference sequence). The CDR3 region is CATSRTLTSGSSYNEQFF. The CDR3 DNA sequence: TGTGCCACCAGCAGAACCTTGACTAGCGGGAGTTCCTACAATGAGCAGTTCTTC. Full variable domain (remainder filled in from reference TRBV15 and TRBJ2-1): DAMVIQNPRYQVTQFGKPVTLSCSQTLNHNVMYWYQQKSSQAPKLLFHYYDKDFNNEADTPDNFQSRRPNTSFCFLDIRSPGLGDTAMYLCATSRTLTSGSSYNEQFFGPGTRLTVL.

This clone was recorded a few times. The gene calls are TRBV6-1 and TRBJ1-4, with TRBD1 matching 10 bases. V was pared by 3 bases and J by 6 bases, with 4 bases of the junction left unmatched. CDR1 MNHNS and CDR2 SASEGT come from the germline V gene. This CDR3 spans 15 amino acids. The DNA of the CDR3 is TGTGCCAGCAGTGACCTGACAGGGGGCGATGAAAAACTGTTTTTT. Its protein is CASSDLTGGDEKLFF.

The chain is built from TRBV7-9 and TRBJ2-5; TRBD2 matches 9 bases. The length of the CDR3 is 18 residues. Germline CDR1 SEHNR, CDR2 FQNEAQ (reference sequence). Trimming removed 2 bases from V and 5 bases from J; junction bases left unmatched: 15. The DNA of the CDR3 is TGTGCCAGCAGCTTAAAGAATCCAGCGGGAGGATCCAGGGAGACCCAGTACTTC. This codes for CASSLKNPAGGSRETQYF.

The V and J genes are TRBV18 and TRBJ1-1; D not resolved. The V end was cut by 0 bases, the J end by 3 bases, with 14 bases between. Germline V CDR1 and CDR2: KGHSH, LQKENI. The CDR3 has 16 amino acids. CDR3 coding DNA: TGTGCCAGCTCACCACCGGGCAGTTTATTGGACACTGAAGCTTTCTTT. It specifies CASSPPGSLLDTEAFF.

This chain links TRBV27 with TRBJ2-5; 9 bases agree with TRBD1. V was clipped by 4 bases and J by 5 bases; unmatched bases: 5. The CDR3 consists of 14 residues. Germline V CDR1 and CDR2: MNHEY, SMNVEV (reference sequence). Written as DNA, the CDR3 is TGTGCCAGCAGTTCTCGGGACAGGGCGGAGACCCAGTACTTC. Translation gives CASSSRDRAETQYF.

This clone has a handful of counts. The rearrangement joins TRBV11-2 to TRBJ2-7; TRBD1 matches 11 bases. The CDR3 runs to 12 residues. Germline loops: CDR1 SGHAT, CDR2 FQNNGV. V lost 8 bases, J lost 5 bases, and 2 bases stayed unmatched. CDR3 amino acids: CASGQGAHEQYF. The DNA of the CDR3 is TGTGCCAGCGGACAGGGGGCTCACGAGCAGTACTTC.

The V gene is TRBV3-1 (or the pseudogene TRBV3-2), the J gene TRBJ2-3, with D possibly being TRBD2 (5 bases). The CDR3 runs to 15 residues. CDR1 and CDR2 (germline): LGHDT, YNNKEL (reference sequence). The V gene lost 0 bases and the J gene lost 3 bases, with 10 bases spanning the gap. The CDR3 DNA sequence: TGTGCCAGCAGCCAAGATAGCGAGCGAACAGATACGCAGTATTTT. Amino acids: CASSQDSERTDTQYF.

The chain has TRBV7-2 and TRBJ2-1; D unresolved. This CDR3 spans 14 amino acids. V was pared by 2 bases and J by 9 bases, with 14 bases between. Germline V lookup: CDR1 SGHTA, CDR2 FQGNSA. The chain's CDR3 is CASSLRVSSGEQFF. Here the CDR3 DNA reads TGTGCCAGCAGCTTACGAGTTTCGTCCGGTGAGCAGTTCTTC.

The rearrangement uses TRBV9 and TRBJ2-1, with TRBD1 identical over 9 bases. The CDR3 contains 15 residues. Germline V CDR1 and CDR2: SGDLS, YYNGEE. With 3 bases clipped from V and 8 bases from J, the junction kept 9 bases outside the gene matches. The CDR3 sequence: CASSATGQGWDEQFF. The CDR3 bases are TGTGCCAGCAGCGCTACGGGACAGGGATGGGATGAGCAGTTCTTC.

This clone appeared a single time. This chain joins TRBV9 and TRBJ2-1, with 9 nucleotides matching TRBD2. The CDR3 has 15 amino acids. V lost 4 bases, J lost 4 bases, and 6 bases stayed unmatched. Per germline, CDR1 SGDLS and CDR2 YYNGEE. The CDR3 loop reads CASSLTSGQYNEQFF. For the CDR3, the DNA is TGTGCCAGCAGCTTAACTAGCGGGCAGTACAATGAGCAGTTCTTC.

This clone was counted a few times. CDR3 loop: CASTEGQADGYTF. The CDR3 DNA reads as TGCGCCAGTACCGAGGGACAGGCCGATGGCTACACCTTC. The V gene is TRBV10-2, the J gene TRBJ1-2; 8 bases map to TRBD1. Germline CDR1 WSHSY, CDR2 SAAADI. V shed 9 bases and J 6 bases; nucleotides not matched to a gene: 9. The CDR3 sequence is 13 residues long.